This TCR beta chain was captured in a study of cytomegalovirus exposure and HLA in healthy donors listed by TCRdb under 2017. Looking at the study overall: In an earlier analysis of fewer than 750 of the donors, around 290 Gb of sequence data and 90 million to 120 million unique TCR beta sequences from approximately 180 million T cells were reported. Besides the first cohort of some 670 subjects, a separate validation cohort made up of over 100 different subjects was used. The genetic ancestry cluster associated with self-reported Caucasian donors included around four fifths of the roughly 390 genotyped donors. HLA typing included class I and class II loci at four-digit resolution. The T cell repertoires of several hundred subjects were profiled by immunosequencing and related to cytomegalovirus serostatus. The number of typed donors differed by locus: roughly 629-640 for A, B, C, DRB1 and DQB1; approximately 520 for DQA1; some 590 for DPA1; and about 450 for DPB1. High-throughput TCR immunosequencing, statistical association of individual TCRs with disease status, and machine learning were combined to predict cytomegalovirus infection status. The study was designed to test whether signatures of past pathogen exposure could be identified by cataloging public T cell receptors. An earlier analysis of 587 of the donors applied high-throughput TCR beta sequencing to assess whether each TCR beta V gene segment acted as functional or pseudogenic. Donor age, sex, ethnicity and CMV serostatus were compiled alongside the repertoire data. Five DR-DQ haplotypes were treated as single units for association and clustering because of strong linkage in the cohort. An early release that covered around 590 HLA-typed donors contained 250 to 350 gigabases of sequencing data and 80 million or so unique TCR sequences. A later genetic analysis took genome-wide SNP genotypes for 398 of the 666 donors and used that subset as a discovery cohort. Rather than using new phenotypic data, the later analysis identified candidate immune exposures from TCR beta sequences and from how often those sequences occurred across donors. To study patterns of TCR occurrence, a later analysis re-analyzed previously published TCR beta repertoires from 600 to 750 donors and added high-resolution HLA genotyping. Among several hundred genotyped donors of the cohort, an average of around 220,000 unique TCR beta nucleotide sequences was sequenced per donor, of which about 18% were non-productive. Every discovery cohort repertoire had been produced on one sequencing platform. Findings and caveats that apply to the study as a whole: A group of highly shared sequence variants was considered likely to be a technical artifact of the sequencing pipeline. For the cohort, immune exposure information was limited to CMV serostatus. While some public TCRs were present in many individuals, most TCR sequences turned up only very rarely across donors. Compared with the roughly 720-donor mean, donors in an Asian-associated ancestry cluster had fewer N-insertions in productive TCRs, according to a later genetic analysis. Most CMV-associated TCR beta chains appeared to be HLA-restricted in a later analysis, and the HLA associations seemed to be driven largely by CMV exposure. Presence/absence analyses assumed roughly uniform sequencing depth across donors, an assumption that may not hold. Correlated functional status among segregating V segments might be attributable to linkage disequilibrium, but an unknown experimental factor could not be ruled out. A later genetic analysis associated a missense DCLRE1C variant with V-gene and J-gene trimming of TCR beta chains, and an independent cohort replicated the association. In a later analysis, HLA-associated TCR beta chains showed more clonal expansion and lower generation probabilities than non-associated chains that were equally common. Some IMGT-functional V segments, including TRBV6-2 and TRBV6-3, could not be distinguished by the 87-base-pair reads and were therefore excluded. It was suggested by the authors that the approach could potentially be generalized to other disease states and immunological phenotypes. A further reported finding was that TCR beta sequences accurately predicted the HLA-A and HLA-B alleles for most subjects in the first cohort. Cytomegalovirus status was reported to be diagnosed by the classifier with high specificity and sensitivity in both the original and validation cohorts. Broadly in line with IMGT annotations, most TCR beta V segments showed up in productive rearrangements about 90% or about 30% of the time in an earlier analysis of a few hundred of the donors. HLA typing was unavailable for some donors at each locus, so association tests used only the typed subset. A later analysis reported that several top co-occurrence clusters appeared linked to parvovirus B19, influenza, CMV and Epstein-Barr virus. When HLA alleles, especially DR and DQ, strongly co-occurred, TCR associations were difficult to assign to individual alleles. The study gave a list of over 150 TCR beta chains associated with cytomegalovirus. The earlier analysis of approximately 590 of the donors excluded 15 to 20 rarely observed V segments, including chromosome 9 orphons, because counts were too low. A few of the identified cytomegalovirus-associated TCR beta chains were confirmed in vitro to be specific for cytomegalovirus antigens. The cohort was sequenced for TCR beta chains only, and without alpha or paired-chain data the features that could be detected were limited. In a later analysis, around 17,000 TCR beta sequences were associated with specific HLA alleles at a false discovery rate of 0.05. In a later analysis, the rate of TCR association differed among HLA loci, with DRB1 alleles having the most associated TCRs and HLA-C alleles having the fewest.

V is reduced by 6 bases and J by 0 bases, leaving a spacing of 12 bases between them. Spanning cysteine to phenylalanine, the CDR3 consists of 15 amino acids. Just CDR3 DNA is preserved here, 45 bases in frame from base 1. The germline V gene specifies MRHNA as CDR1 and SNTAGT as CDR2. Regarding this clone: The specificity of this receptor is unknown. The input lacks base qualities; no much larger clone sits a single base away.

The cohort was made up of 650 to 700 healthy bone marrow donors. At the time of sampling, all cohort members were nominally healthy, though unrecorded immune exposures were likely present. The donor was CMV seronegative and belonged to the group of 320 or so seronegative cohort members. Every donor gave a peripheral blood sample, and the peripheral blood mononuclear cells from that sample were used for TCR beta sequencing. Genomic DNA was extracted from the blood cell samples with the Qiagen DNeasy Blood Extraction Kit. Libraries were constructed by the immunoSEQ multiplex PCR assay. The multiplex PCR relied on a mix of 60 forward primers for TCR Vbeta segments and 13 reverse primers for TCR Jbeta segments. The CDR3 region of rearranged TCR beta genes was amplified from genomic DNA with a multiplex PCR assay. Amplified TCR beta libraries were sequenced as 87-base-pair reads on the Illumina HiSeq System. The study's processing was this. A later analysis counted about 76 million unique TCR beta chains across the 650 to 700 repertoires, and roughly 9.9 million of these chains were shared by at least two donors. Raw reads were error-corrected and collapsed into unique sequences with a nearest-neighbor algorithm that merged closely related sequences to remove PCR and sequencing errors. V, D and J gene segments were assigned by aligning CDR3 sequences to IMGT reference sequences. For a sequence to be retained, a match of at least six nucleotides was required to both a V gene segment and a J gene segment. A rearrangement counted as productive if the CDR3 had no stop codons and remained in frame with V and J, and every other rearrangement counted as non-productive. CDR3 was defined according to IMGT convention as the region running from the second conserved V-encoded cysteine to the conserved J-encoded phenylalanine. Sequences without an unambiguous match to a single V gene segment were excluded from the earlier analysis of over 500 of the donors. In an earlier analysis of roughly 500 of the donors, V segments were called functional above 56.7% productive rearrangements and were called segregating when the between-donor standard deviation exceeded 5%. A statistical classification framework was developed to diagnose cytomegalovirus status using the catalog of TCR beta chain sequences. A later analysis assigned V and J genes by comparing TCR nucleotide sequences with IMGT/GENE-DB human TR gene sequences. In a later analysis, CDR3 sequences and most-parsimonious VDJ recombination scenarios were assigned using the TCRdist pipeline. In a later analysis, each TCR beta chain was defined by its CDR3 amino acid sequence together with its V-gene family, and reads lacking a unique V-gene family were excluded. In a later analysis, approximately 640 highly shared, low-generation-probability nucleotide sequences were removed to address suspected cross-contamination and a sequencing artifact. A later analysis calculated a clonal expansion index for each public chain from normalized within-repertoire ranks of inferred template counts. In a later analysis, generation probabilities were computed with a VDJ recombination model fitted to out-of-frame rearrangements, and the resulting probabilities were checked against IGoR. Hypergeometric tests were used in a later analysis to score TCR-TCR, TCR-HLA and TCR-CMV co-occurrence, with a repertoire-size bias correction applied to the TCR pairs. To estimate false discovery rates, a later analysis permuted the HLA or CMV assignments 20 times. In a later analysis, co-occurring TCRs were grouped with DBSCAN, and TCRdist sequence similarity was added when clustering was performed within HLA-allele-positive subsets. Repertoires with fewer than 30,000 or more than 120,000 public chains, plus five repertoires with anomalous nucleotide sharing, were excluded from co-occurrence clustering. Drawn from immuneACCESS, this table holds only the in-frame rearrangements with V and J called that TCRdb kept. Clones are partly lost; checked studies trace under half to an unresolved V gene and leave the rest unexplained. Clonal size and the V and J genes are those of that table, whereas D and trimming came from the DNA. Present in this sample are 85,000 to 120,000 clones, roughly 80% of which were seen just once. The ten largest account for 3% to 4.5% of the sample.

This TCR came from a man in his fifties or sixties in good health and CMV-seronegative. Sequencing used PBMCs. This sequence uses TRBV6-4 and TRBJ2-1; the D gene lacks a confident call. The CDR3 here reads CASRQSFRSYNEQFF. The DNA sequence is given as TGTGCCAGCAGACAGTCATTCCGCTCCTACAATGAGCAGTTCTTC.